The T cell receptor (beta chain) described here comes from a study of blood T cell repertoires in COVID-19. Germline CDR1 is SGDLS and CDR2 is YYNGEE. The CDR3 is 14 amino acids. The V end was cut by 3 bases, the J end by 7 bases, with 11 bases between. This clone was found many times. In the authors' workflow: For nucleated cells, counts were estimated from reference gene primer amplification. TCRdb keeps only in-frame clones here, not all; method: immunoSEQ multiplex PCR. From that table come the V and J calls and clone size; the DNA was used to work out D and trimming. The data contain roughly 70,000 clones, 70% to 80% of them seen just once; the ten biggest clones take up around 20%.

This receptor was taken from a man between 65 and 85 years old with acute or convalescent COVID-19. The chain has TRBV9 and TRBJ1-6, with D tentatively TRBD1 (5 bases). The specimen was peripheral blood. The CDR3 DNA follows: TGTGCCAGCAGCGACTCAGGGTTCAATTCACCCCTCCACTTT. Its protein is CASSDSGFNSPLHF.